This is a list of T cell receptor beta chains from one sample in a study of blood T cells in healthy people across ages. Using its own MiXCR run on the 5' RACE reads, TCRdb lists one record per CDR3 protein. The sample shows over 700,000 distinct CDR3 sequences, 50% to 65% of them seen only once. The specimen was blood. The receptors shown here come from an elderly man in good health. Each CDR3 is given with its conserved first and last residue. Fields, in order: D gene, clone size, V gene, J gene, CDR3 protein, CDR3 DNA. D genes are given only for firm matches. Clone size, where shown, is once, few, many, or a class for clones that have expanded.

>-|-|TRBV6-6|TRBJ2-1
CASSYQKGRYNEQFF
TGTGCCAGCAGTTACCAAAAAGGCCGGTACAATGAGCAGTTCTTC
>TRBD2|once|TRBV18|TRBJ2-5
CASSPRAGDETQYF
TGTGCCAGCTCTCCGCGCGCGGGAGACGAGACCCAGTACTTC
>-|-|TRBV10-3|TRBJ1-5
CAIAGNNQPQHF
TGTGCCATCGCAGGGAACAATCAGCCCCAGCATTTT
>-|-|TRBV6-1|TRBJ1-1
CASISGAVDTEAFF
TGTGCCAGTATCTCAGGGGCGGTTGACACTGAAGCTTTCTTT
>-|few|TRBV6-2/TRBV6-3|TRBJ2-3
CASSSPPGRGSHRYAYF
TGTGCCAGCAGTAGCCCCCCGGGGCGCGGGTCCCACAGATACGCGTATTTT
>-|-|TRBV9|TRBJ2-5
CASSKQTGETQYF
TGTGCCAGCAGCAAACAGACTGGAGAGACCCAGTACTTC
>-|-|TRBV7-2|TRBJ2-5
CASSLAPGKLETQYF
TGTGCCAGCAGCTTAGCCCCCGGGAAACTAGAGACCCAGTACTTC
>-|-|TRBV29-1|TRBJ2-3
CSVEVRGSHRYAYF
TGCAGCGTTGAAGTCAGGGGCTCTCACAGATACGCGTATTTT
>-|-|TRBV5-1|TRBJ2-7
CASSLIPGPNEQYF
TGCGCCAGCAGCTTGATACCGGGACCTAATGAGCAGTACTTC
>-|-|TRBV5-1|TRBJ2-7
CASRWDVLTYEQYF
TGCGCCAGCAGGTGGGACGTCCTAACCTACGAGCAGTACTTC
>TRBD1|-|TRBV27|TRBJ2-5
CASSRGTGRETQYF
TGTGCCAGCAGTCGAGGGACAGGCCGCGAGACCCAGTACTTC
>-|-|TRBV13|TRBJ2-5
CASSRSTPGMETQYF
TGTGCCAGCAGCCGAAGTACCCCGGGGATGGAGACCCAGTACTTC
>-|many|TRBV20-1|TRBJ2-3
CSGLPLATDTQYF
TGCAGTGGACTCCCCCTGGCAACAGATACGCAGTATTTT
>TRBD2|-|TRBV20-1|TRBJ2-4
CSAGTSGNAKNIQYF
TGCAGCGCTGGGACTAGCGGGAATGCCAAAAACATTCAGTACTTC
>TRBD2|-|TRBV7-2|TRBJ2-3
CASSSSGTTSTQYF
TGTGCCAGCAGCTCCTCCGGGACTACGAGCACGCAGTATTTT
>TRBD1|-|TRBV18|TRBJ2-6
CASSPTGTVRSGANVLTF
TGTGCCAGCTCACCGACCGGGACAGTTCGGTCTGGGGCCAACGTCCTGACTTTC
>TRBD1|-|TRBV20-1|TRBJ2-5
CSANSAGQGEGETQYF
TGCAGTGCGAATAGCGCGGGACAGGGGGAGGGAGAGACCCAGTACTTC
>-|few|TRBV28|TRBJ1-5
CASSLLSRANNQPQHF
TGTGCCAGCAGTTTATTGTCCAGGGCGAACAATCAGCCCCAGCATTTT
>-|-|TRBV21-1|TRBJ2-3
CAREAGYAYF
TGTGCCAGAGAGGCGGGATACGCGTATTTT
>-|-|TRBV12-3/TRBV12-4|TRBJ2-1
CASNAPGYNEQFF
TGTGCCAGCAACGCTCCAGGCTACAATGAGCAGTTCTTC
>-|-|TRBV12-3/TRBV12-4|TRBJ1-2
CASSLLGAGGYTF
TGTGCCAGCAGTCTTCTCGGAGCGGGGGGCTACACCTTC
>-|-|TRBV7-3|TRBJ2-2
CASSSDGSYGTGELFF
TGTGCCAGCAGCTCGGACGGGAGTTACGGCACCGGGGAGCTGTTTTTT
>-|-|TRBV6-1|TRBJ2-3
CASSEVSWRLMTDTQYF
TGTGCCAGCAGTGAAGTTTCCTGGAGGCTGATGACAGATACGCAGTATTTT
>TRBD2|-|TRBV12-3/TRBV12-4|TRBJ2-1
CASSLMAGAYNEQFF
TGTGCCAGCAGTTTAATGGCGGGGGCCTACAATGAGCAGTTCTTC
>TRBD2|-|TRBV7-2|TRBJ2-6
CASRRGVAGANVLTF
TGTGCCAGCAGACGGGGGGTGGCTGGGGCCAACGTCCTGACTTTC
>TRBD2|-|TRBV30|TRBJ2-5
CAWSVRGGSGETQYF
TGTGCCTGGAGTGTACGGGGGGGGTCGGGAGAGACCCAGTACTTC
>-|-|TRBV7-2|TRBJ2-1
CASSSEGGNEQFF
TGTGCCAGCAGCTCGGAAGGGGGGAATGAGCAGTTCTTC
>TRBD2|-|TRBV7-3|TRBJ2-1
CASSLTGSGRIAQAINNEQFF
TGTGCCAGCAGCTTAACGGGGAGCGGGAGGATCGCACAGGCTATTAACAATGAGCAGTTCTTC
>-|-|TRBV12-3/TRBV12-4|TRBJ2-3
CASSAERGRDAYF
TGTGCCAGCAGCGCTGAAAGGGGGCGGGACGCGTATTTT
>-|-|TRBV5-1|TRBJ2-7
CASSFEGLGEQYF
TGCGCCAGCAGCTTTGAAGGGTTAGGCGAGCAGTACTTC
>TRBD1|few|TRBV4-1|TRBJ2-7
CASSQMTGVGEQYF
TGCGCCAGCAGCCAGATGACAGGGGTGGGCGAGCAGTACTTC
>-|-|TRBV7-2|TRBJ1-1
CASSLRGLTNTEAFF
TGTGCCAGCAGCTTACGTGGACTGACGAACACTGAAGCTTTCTTT
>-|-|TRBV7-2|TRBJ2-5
CASSWVDSGYNEQYF
TGTGCCAGCAGCTGGGTCGATAGCGGTTACAATGAGCAGTACTTC
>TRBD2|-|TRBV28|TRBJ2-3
CASSPGTSITDTQYF
TGTGCCAGCAGTCCCGGGACTAGTATTACAGATACGCAGTATTTT
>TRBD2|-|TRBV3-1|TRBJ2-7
CASSHSGRAHEQYF
TGTGCCAGCAGCCATAGCGGGAGGGCTCACGAGCAGTACTTC
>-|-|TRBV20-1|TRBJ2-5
CSARYGGKETQYF
TGCAGTGCTAGATATGGGGGGAAGGAGACCCAGTACTTC
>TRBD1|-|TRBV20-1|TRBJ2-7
CSASLDRGYYEQYF
TGCAGTGCTAGCTTGGACAGGGGGTACTACGAGCAGTACTTC
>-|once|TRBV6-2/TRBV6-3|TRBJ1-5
CASNDRGSDQPQHF
TGTGCCAGCAACGACCGCGGTTCGGATCAGCCCCAGCATTTT
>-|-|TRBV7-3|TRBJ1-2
CASSPAVNGGYTF
TGTGCCAGCAGCCCCGCTGTGAACGGTGGCTACACCTTC
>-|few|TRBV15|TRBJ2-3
CATSRAVADTQYF
TGTGCCACCAGCAGAGCGGTGGCAGATACGCAGTATTTT
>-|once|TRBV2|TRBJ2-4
CASKNSGLAKNIQYF
TGTGCCAGCAAGAATAGCGGTTTAGCCAAAAACATTCAGTACTTC
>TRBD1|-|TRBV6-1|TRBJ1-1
CASRPGTERNTEAFF
TGTGCCAGCAGGCCCGGGACAGAGCGGAACACTGAAGCTTTCTTT